This entry concerns a single TCR beta chain. The target of this receptor is not known. Base quality data are lacking; no much larger clone is found one base away. These data originate in a study of shared clonotypes between healthy human individuals (dated by TCRdb to the early 2020s). As for the study more broadly: The cohort comprised a couple of women and a few men aged 18 to 49 years. Different laboratories and diverse techniques were used to prepare libraries and sequence TCR repertoires, to increase sequencing depth and limit assay-specific biases. For each donor, three plates each were used for CD4 naive and CD4 memory, two plates were used for CD8 naive, and one plate was used for CD8 memory. Between about 0.85 and 10 billion PBMCs per donor were obtained by leukapheresis. To estimate repertoire size and how much clonotype sharing occurs between individuals, the study deeply sequenced the blood TCR repertoires of about five healthy adults.

Overall study results and their limits: About 4.5% of naive CD4, 3.5% of naive CD8, roughly 2.4% of memory CD4, and 0.4% of memory CD8 clonotypes were shared across a few donors. Pairwise subsampling indicated that sequencing depth was expected to affect the degree of clonotype sharing among donors. Even with the large sequencing depth, rarefaction of the sorted-subset datasets indicated that sequencing was incomplete. Because the study included only a small number of donors, the genetic and exposure-history diversity represented was limited. Compared with non-shared clonotypes, the clonotypes found in all four sorted-subset donors had higher generation probabilities. Estimated clonotype richness was generally larger for naive than for memory subsets. Sampling was restricted to blood, and TCR repertoires in tissue are likely to differ from TCR repertoires in blood.

Using the deep immunoSEQ assay, multiplex PCR amplified TCR CDR3 regions from genomic DNA. Genomic DNA extracted from each cell subset was distributed evenly over all wells of several immunoSEQ 96-well plates, and each plate served as one replicate. For sorted subsets, 150 to 200 ng genomic DNA, equal to tens of thousands of T cell genomes, was loaded into each replicate PCR. Purified libraries were measured with a Qubit 3.0 fluorometer, size-checked on a Bioanalyzer 2100, and measured again with the KAPA Library Quantification kit. Every immunoSEQ 96-well plate was sequenced on a dedicated single-read 150-cycle Illumina NextSeq 550 flow cell. Turning to the authors' computational methods: Because only junctional sequences without quality scores were contained in the immunoSEQ output, filtering matching that applied to full-length reads could not be performed. Sequences were annotated with PyIR, a Python wrapper for IgBLAST v1.9, and V/J genes and CDR3 were assigned using IMGT germline references. Reads were removed for weak V/J assignments (E-value above 1e-6), missing CDR3, stop codons, out-of-frame junctions, or ambiguous translated residues. V3J clonotypes were defined as sequences sharing an identical inferred V gene, J gene, and CDR3 amino acid sequence. To compute the percentage overlap between repertoires, the number of shared unique clonotypes was divided by the size of the smaller repertoire. Repertoire richness was assessed with RTK rarefaction, the Chao1 estimator, and Recon v2.1 estimates of unobserved clonotypes. Generation probabilities were computed with OLGA for all TCRbeta clonotypes obtained by the gDNA method from four donors. In its TCRdb copy, this immuneACCESS table keeps in-frame sequences only and misses some clones. Where compared with another copy, unresolved V genes explain less than half of these, and the others have no known cause. That table supplies the V and J calls and clone size; D and trimming were determined from the DNA. For this sample the table gives over a million clones, of which around 95% were detected only once. The ten largest clones represent about 1% of the sample.

Trimming at the junction amounts to 5 bases on V and 3 bases on J, and the germline ends lie 8 bases apart. Taken from cysteine to phenylalanine, the CDR3 has 13 residues. Here the CDR3 DNA is all that survives: 39 bases in frame from base 1. CDR1 is given as SGHAT and CDR2 as FQNNGV, both from the germline V gene. The donors were healthy, HIV-negative adults with no recently reported acute infections or vaccinations. Every donor was a Caucasian adult living in Nashville, Tennessee, USA. CD4+ T cells were enriched through magnetic negative selection, after which naive cells were positively selected on CD45RA and the remaining negative fraction served as the memory subset. Blood was collected by leukapheresis, and PBMCs were isolated by Ficoll-Histopaque density gradient centrifugation and then cryopreserved in liquid nitrogen vapor phase. Analytical flow cytometry was used to check the purity and quantity of each magnetically sorted T cell population. From each sorted fraction, genomic DNA was isolated and quantified by UV absorbance on a Nanodrop 2000c.

The sequence came from a man aged 25-40 years in good health. The rearranged chain carries TRBV11-2 and TRBJ2-1; the D gene remains uncertain. The sample comprised naive CD4+ T cells sorted from blood. The sample's cell subset or site, from its label and the paper: CD45RA+ positively selected. The DNA sequence is given as TGTGCCAGCAGCGTGGATCGCTACAATGAGCAGTTCTTC. It specifies CASSVDRYNEQFF. Supplemented by the reference TRBV11-2 and TRBJ2-1 proteins around the CDR3, the complete variable domain is EAGVAQSPRYKIIEKRQSVAFWCNPISGHATLYWYQQILGQGPKLLIQFQNNGVVDDSQLPKDRFSAERLKGVDSTLKIQPAKLEDSAVYLCASSVDRYNEQFFGPGTRLTVL.